The clone carrying this T cell receptor beta chain was seen ten or more times. CDR3 length: 14 residues. Trimming removed 0 bases at V and 11 bases at J, with 13 bases between. Germline V lookup: CDR1 LGHDT, CDR2 YNNKEL (reference sequence). The data were obtained in a study of spatial heterogeneity in lung cancer. Using its own MiXCR run on the 5' RACE reads, TCRdb lists one record per CDR3 protein. The data show fewer than 12,000 distinct CDR3 sequences, 8.6% seen once. As to time point: sample taken at primary tumor resection. No cells were sorted before sequencing. The whole RNA sequenced was extracted from tumor, nontumor lung or frozen PBMC.

The source material was PBMCs, sampled at surgery. V is TRBV3-1 and J is TRBJ1-4; tentatively, D is TRBD1 (5 bases). The source is a male donor with early-stage non-small cell lung cancer. The CDR3 region has the DNA TGTGCCAGCAGCCAAGATTTCGGGGCGCCGAAACTGTTTTTT. Translated: CASSQDFGAPKLFF.